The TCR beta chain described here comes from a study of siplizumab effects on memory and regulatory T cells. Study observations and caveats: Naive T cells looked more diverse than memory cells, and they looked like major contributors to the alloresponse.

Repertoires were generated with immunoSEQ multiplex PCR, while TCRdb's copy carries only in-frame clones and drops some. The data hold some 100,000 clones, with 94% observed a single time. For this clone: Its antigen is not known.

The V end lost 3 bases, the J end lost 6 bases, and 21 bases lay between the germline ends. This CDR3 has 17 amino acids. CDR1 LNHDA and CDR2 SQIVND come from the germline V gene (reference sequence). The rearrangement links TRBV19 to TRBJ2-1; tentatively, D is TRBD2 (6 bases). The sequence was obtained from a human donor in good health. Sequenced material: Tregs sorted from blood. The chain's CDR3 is CASSILEGLRLSNEQFF. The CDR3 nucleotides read TGTGCCAGTAGTATCTTAGAGGGACTCCGCTTATCCAATGAGCAGTTCTTC.